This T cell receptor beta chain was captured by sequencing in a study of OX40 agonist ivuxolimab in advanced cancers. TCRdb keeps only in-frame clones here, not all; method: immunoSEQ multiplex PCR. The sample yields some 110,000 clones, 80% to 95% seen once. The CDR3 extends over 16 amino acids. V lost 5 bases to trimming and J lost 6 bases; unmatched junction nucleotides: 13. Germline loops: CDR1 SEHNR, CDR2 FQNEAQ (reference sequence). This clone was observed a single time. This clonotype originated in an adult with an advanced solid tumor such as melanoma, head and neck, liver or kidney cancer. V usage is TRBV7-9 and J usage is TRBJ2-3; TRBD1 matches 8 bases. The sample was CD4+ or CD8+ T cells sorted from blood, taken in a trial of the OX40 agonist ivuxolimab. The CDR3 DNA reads TGTGCCAGCAGCAAATGGGCAGGGGGCTCGAGGGATACGCAGTATTTT. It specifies CASSKWAGGSRDTQYF. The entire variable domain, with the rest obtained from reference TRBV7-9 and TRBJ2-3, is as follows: DTGVSQNPRHKITKRGQNVTFRCDPISEHNRLYWYRQTLGQGPEFLTYFQNEAQLEKSRLLSDRFSAERPKGSFSTLEIQRTEQGDSAMYLCASSKWAGGSRDTQYFGPGTRLTVL.